This TCR beta chain appears in the sequencing data of a study of CD8+CD57+ T cells in acquired aplastic anemia. Germline CDR1 and CDR2: SGDLS and YYNGEE. V shed 5 bases and J 3 bases; nucleotides not matched to a gene: 4. CDR3 length: 14 residues. CD8+CD57+ cell expansion had been shown by flow cytometry in patients chosen for sequencing. Genomic DNA, serving as template, underwent TCR beta VDJ and CDR3 profiling. Each CDR3 protein is one row after TCRdb ran MiXCR on the reads. The table includes around 500,000 distinct CDR3 sequences, approximately 32% detected once. The TCR sequence derives from a human donor with aplastic anemia. The chain couples TRBV9 to TRBJ2-2; 7 positions match TRBD1. The sequencing sample was made of sorted CD4+, CD8+, or CD8+CD57+ T cells (not recorded which) from PBMCs. CDR3: CASRTTGDTGELFF. In DNA, the CDR3 is TGTGCCAGCAGAACCACAGGGGACACCGGGGAGCTGTTTTTT.